These 25 T cell receptor beta chains came from one sample sequenced in a study of metastatic and nonmetastatic thyroid tumors. Each patient went into thyroid surgery without having received any treatment. TCRdb re-called the PCR reads through MiXCR. The data show about 35,000 clones, roughly a sixth seen once. Sequencing was performed on blood. The source is a male donor with papillary thyroid cancer or a benign thyroid nodule (not recorded which). Some clones in this sample may be carry-over from other donors' samples.

In this sample, this clone turned up many times. This chain uses TRBV19 with TRBJ1-4, with D perhaps TRBD1 (6 bases). Germline V gives CDR1 LNHDA, CDR2 SQIVND (reference sequence). The V end was cut by 5 bases, the J end by 7 bases, with 17 bases between. The CDR3 contains 15 residues. CDR3 nucleotide sequence: TGTGCCAGTAGTCCCACCTACAGGGAAAGTGAAAAACTGTTTTTT. Its translation is CASSPTYRESEKLFF.

This clone is termed medium-sized (0.01 to 0.1%). The J gene is TRBJ1-2, the V gene TRBV6-5; maybe TRBD1 (6 bases). This CDR3 region has 16 residues. Germline CDR1 MNHEY, CDR2 SVGAGI. Trimming left V 0 bases short and J 1 base short, with 12 bases between. CDR3 loop: CASSYSGGGSNYGYTF. CDR3 coding DNA: TGTGCCAGCAGTTACTCGGGAGGGGGTAGTAACTATGGCTACACCTTC.

By share of the sample, this clone is medium-sized (0.01 to 0.1%). This chain uses TRBV28 with TRBJ1-5; 7 bases map to TRBD1. Germline loops: CDR1 MDHEN, CDR2 SYDVKM. This CDR3 has 18 amino acids. V dropped 4 bases and J dropped 0; count of bases not matched to a gene: 12. The CDR3 DNA reads TGTGCCAGCAGTTCTCCGTGGGACAGAAGGTTTAGCAATCAGCCCCAGCATTTT. As protein: CASSSPWDRRFSNQPQHF.

Relative to its sample, this clone is medium-sized (0.01 to 0.1%). The CDR3, as DNA: TGCAGTGCACATGTATTAGGGGGCTTAAACTATGGCTACACCTTC. Translating it yields CSAHVLGGLNYGYTF. The chain carries TRBV20-1 and TRBJ1-2; 7 nucleotides line up with TRBD1. Germline-derived CDR1 and CDR2 are DFQATT and SNEGSKA (reference sequence). Trimming took 6 bases from V and 2 from J; bases not matched to a gene: 12. The CDR3 consists of 15 residues.

This clone was found many times. The V gene is TRBV5-1, the J gene TRBJ2-2, with a weak D call TRBD1 (5 bases). V was trimmed by 3 bases and J by 6 bases, leaving 27 bases between them. The CDR3 spans 19 residues. Germline loops: CDR1 SGHRS, CDR2 YFSETQ. The CDR3 DNA is TGCGCCAGCAGCTCTCAGGGTGGACGTCCTCAAAGGTCGTCCGGGGAGCTGTTTTTT. This encodes CASSSQGGRPQRSSGELFF.

This clone appeared many times. The chain recombines TRBV7-9 with TRBJ2-3, with TRBD2 matching 10 bases. This CDR3 has 15 residues. V lost 4 bases and J lost 2; bases outside the gene matches: 3. Germline loops: CDR1 SEHNR, CDR2 FQNEAQ (reference sequence). In DNA form, the CDR3 reads TGTGCCAGCAGCTCTAGCGGGAGATCCACAGATACGCAGTATTTT. Translation gives CASSSSGRSTDTQYF.

This chain joins TRBV12-3 or TRBV12-4 and TRBJ1-5; 7 positions match TRBD1. With V trimmed by 6 bases and J by 5 bases, 4 bases remained unmatched. There are 13 residues in the CDR3. The CDR3, as DNA: TGTGCCAGCAGCCGTACAGGGGATCAGCCCCAGCATTTT. It translates to CASSRTGDQPQHF.

On this clone: This clone may be a read error of a much larger clone one base away. The chain couples TRBV12-3 or TRBV12-4 to TRBJ2-7; 9 bases are a match to TRBD2. The CDR3 has 21 residues. The CDR3 sequence is CANSLGHPGGLGGRVAYEQYF. DNA for the CDR3: TGTGCCAACAGTTTAGGGCATCCTGGCGGGTTGGGCGGGAGGGTCGCGTACGAGCAGTACTTC.

This clone was picked up many times. This chain uses TRBV5-6 with TRBJ2-5; D is unclear. Looked up from germline, CDR1 is SGHDT and CDR2 is YYEEEE. V lost 0 bases and J lost 3, with 0 bases in between. The CDR3 has 11 residues. CDR3 nucleotides: TGTGCCAGCAGCTTGGAAGAGACCCAGTACTTC. Amino acid sequence: CASSLEETQYF.

In its sample, this clone was seen many times. The rearrangement links TRBV11-2 to TRBJ2-5, with 8 bases identical to TRBD1. Germline assignment: CDR1 SGHAT and CDR2 FQNNGV. The trim removed 1 base at V and 3 bases at J, leaving 1 base unmatched. This CDR3 is 14 amino acids long. In nucleotides, the CDR3 is TGTGCCAGCAGCTTAGGGACAGGGAAAGAGACCCAGTACTTC. Translated, it gives CASSLGTGKETQYF.

As for this clone: A read error may produce the germline difference seen at one junction end. The chain has TRBV6-6 and TRBJ2-1; D is undetermined. The germline V gene has CDR1 MNHNY and CDR2 SVGAGI (reference sequence). The CDR3 sequence is 17 residues long. CDR3 DNA sequence: TGTACCAGCAGTTACCTCCCCCCAGGTGCGATATACAATGAGCAGTTCTTT. This encodes CTSSYLPPGAIYNEQFF.

This clone was observed a few times. V usage is TRBV11-2 and J usage is TRBJ1-2; D is unresolved. Germline lookup yields CDR1 SGHAT and CDR2 FQNNGV. Trimming left V 1 base short and J 4 bases short, with 16 bases between. This CDR3 spans 16 amino acids. Here the CDR3 reads CASSLVSGGSFYGYTF. The CDR3 DNA reads as TGTGCCAGCAGCTTAGTTTCTGGTGGCAGCTTCTATGGCTACACCTTC.

This clone appeared many times. The same CDR3 is also encoded by other DNA sequences in this sample. The rearrangement joins TRBV12-3 or TRBV12-4 to TRBJ1-3, with D possibly matching TRBD1 (6 bases). V lost 6 bases and J lost 4, with 13 bases in between. The CDR3 is made up of 14 amino acids. The CDR3 protein is CASSTGPSGNTIYF. DNA for the CDR3: TGTGCCAGCAGCACAGGGCCATCGGGAAACACCATATATTTT.

This clone was seen a handful of times. J is TRBJ2-5 and V is TRBV28; 13 bases line up with TRBD2. Trimming removed 3 bases from V and 0 bases from J; junction bases left unmatched: 10. Looked up from germline, CDR1 is MDHEN and CDR2 is SYDVKM. The CDR3 is 19 amino acids. The CDR3 region has the DNA TGTGCCAGCAGTTTGAATCCGGGACTAGCGGGGTCGTACCAAGAGACCCAGTACTTC. It codes for CASSLNPGLAGSYQETQYF.

This clone was picked up many times. V usage is TRBV2 and J usage is TRBJ2-3; 7 bases align to TRBD2. Trimming took 6 bases from V and 4 from J; bases not matched to a gene: 10. This CDR3 is built from 15 residues. Germline values: CDR1 SNHLY, CDR2 FYNNEI. This CDR3 reads CASSPYSGVSDTQYF. As DNA, the CDR3 is TGTGCCAGCAGCCCCTACAGCGGGGTATCAGATACGCAGTATTTT.

In its sample, this clone was seen many times. The J gene is TRBJ2-7, the V gene TRBV9; tentatively, D is TRBD1 or TRBD2 (6 bases each). This CDR3 spans 15 amino acids. The germline V gene encodes CDR1 SGDLS and CDR2 YYNGEE. V lost 6 bases and J lost 0, with 16 bases in between. CDR3 sequence (DNA): TGTGCCAGCACCCCAGGAGGGGGGAGCTCCTACGAGCAGTACTTC. Translation: CASTPGGGSSYEQYF.

This clone was recorded a few times. One base away lies a much larger clone, so this may be a sequencing read error. This CDR3 is also generated by other DNA sequences in the sample. The chain employs TRBV4-2 and TRBJ2-5; D not resolved. The CDR3 totals 11 residues. Trimming removed 5 bases at V and 1 base at J, with 2 bases between. Looked up from germline, CDR1 is LGHNA and CDR2 is YNFKEQ. This chain's CDR3 is CASSSQETQYF. The CDR3 nucleotides read TGTGCCAGCAGCTCCCAAGAGACCCAGTACTTC.

This clone was seen a handful of times. The chain joins TRBV6-2 or TRBV6-3 to TRBJ2-3, with 8 nucleotides matching TRBD1. Germline V lookup: CDR1 MNHEY, CDR2 SVGEGT. V shed 5 bases and J 0 bases; nucleotides not matched to a gene: 7. The CDR3 has 16 amino acids. The CDR3 loop is CASSPQGAFSTDTQYF. CDR3 sequence (DNA): TGTGCCAGCAGTCCCCAGGGGGCGTTTAGCACAGATACGCAGTATTTT.

By frequency in the sample, this clone is medium-sized. The chain recombines TRBV6-1 with TRBJ2-7, with D perhaps being TRBD1 or TRBD2 (5 bases each). This CDR3 region has 15 residues. From germline, CDR1 is MNHNS and CDR2 SASEGT. Trimming took off 6 bases at V and 2 bases at J, with 17 bases between the two ends. This chain's CDR3 is CASSQGTQGTYEQYF. The DNA of the CDR3 is TGTGCCAGCAGCCAAGGGACCCAGGGAACCTACGAGCAGTACTTC.

This clone was found many times. The chain employs TRBV19 and TRBJ1-5; TRBD1 agrees at 8 bases. After removal of 5 bases from V and 0 bases from J, the junction contained 12 bases not matched to a gene. Germline V gives CDR1 LNHDA, CDR2 SQIVND (reference sequence). The CDR3 runs to 18 residues. CDR3 region: CASSATGTGVNSNQPQHF. DNA for the CDR3: TGTGCCAGTAGTGCCACCGGGACAGGCGTTAATAGCAATCAGCCCCAGCATTTT. Full variable domain (rest looked up from reference TRBV19 and TRBJ1-5): DGGITQSPKYLFRKEGQNVTLSCEQNLNHDAMYWYRQDPGQGLRLIYYSQIVNDFQKGDIAEGYSVSREKKESFPLTVTSAQKNPTAFYLCASSATGTGVNSNQPQHFGDGTRLSIL.

By share, this clone ranks as medium-sized. V is TRBV6-5 and J is TRBJ1-5; D is unresolved. The V end was cut by 2 bases, the J end by 1 base, with 12 bases between. This CDR3 region has 16 residues. Germline V gene data show CDR1 as MNHEY and CDR2 as SVGAGI. This chain's CDR3 is CASSYPPSGSNQPQHF. DNA of the CDR3: TGTGCCAGCAGTTACCCCCCTAGCGGAAGCAATCAGCCCCAGCATTTT.

This clone showed up just a few times. This chain links TRBV24-1 with TRBJ1-1; weak D call: TRBD1 (5 bases). Germline CDR1 is KGHDR and CDR2 is SFDVKD. This CDR3 is built from 14 residues. V gave up 4 bases and J gave up 4 bases, with 12 bases separating them. In DNA, the CDR3 is TGTGCCACCAGTGACTCGGACGGGGGCACTGAAGCTTTCTTT. This codes for CATSDSDGGTEAFF.

There are many counts of this clone. The J gene is TRBJ1-1, the V gene TRBV12-3 or TRBV12-4; maybe TRBD1 (5 bases). Trimming left V 3 bases short and J 3 bases short, with 26 bases between. The CDR3 is 19 amino acids. The CDR3 protein is CASSLSRQLGRPRDTEAFF. In nucleotides, the CDR3 is TGTGCCAGCAGTTTGAGTCGACAGCTAGGGAGGCCTCGGGACACTGAAGCTTTCTTT.

This clone came up a few times. The chain combines TRBV28 with TRBJ1-2; 7 bases are a match to TRBD1. From germline, CDR1 is MDHEN and CDR2 SYDVKM. The V and J ends lost 6 bases and 4 bases, in that order; junction bases with no gene match: 11. This CDR3 has 15 amino acids. The CDR3 region is CASSPNRGESYGYTF. As DNA, the CDR3 is TGTGCCAGCAGCCCTAACAGGGGAGAGTCCTATGGCTACACCTTC.

Ten or more counts support this clone. J is TRBJ2-2 and V is TRBV19; D perhaps matches TRBD1 (5 bases). CDR3 length: 19 amino acids. Germline loops: CDR1 LNHDA, CDR2 SQIVND (reference sequence). V was trimmed by 8 bases and J by 4 bases, leaving 29 bases between them. CDR3 nucleotide sequence: TGTGCCAGTGGGAAAGGGGCGAACGGTTCGACGCGTCGCACCGGGGAGCTGTTTTTT. As protein: CASGKGANGSTRRTGELFF.